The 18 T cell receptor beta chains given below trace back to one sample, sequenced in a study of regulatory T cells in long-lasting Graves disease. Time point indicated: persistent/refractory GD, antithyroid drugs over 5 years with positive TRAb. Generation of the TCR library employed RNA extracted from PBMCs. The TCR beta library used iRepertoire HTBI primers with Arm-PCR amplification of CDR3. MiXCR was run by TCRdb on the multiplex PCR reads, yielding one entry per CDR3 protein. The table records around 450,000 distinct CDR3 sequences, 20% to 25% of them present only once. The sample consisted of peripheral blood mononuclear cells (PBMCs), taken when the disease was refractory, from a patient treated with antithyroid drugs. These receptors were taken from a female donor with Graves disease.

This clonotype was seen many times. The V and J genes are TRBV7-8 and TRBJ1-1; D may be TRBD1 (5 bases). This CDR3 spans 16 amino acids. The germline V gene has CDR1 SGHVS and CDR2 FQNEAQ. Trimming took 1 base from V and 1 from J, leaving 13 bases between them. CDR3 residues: CASSLGPGRENTEAFF. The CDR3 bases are TGTGCCAGCAGCTTAGGTCCGGGACGGGAGAACACTGAAGCTTTCTTT.

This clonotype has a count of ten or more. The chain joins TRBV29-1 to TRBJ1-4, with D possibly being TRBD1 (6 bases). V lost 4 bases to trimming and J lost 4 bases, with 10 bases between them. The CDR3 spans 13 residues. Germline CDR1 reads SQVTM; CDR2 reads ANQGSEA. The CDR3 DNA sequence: TGCAGCGTTGGACAGGCCGTTAATGAAAAACTGTTTTTT. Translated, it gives CSVGQAVNEKLFF.

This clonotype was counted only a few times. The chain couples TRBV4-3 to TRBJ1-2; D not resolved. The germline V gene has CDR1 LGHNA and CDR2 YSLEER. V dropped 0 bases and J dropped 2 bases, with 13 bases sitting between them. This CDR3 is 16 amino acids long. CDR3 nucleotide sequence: TGCGCCAGCAGCCAAGATGAGTCAGCGACGAACTATGGCTACACCTTC. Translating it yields CASSQDESATNYGYTF.

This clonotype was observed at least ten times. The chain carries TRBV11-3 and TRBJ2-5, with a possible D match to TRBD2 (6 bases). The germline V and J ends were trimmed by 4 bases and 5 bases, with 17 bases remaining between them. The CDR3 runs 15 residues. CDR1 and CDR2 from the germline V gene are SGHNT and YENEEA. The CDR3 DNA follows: TGTGCCAGCAGCTCCGCCGAGGGTGCGGGGGAGACCCAGTACTTC. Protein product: CASSSAEGAGETQYF.

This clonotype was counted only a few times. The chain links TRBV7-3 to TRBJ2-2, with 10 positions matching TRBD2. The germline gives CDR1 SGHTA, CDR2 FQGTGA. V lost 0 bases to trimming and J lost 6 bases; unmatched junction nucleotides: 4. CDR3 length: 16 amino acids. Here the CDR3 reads CASSLTRTSGSGELFF. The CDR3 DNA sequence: TGTGCCAGCAGCTTAACTCGGACTAGCGGCTCCGGGGAGCTGTTTTTT.

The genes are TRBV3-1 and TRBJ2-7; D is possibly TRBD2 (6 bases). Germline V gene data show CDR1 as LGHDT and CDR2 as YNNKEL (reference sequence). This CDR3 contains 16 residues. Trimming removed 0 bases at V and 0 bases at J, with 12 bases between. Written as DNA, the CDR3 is TGTGCCAGCAGCCAAGATGCCGGGACTCTCTCCTACGAGCAGTACTTC. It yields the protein CASSQDAGTLSYEQYF.

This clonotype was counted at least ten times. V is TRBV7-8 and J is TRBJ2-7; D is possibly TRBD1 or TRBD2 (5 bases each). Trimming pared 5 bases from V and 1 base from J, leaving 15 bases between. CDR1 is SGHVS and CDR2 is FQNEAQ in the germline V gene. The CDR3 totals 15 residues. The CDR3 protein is CASSHGRDPSYEQYF. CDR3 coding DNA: TGTGCCAGCAGCCACGGTCGGGACCCATCCTACGAGCAGTACTTC.

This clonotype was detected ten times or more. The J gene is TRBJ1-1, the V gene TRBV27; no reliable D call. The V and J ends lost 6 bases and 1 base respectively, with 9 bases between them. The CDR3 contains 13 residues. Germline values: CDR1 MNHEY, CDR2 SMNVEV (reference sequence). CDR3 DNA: TGTGCCAGCAGACATAACCCGAACACTGAAGCTTTCTTT. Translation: CASRHNPNTEAFF.

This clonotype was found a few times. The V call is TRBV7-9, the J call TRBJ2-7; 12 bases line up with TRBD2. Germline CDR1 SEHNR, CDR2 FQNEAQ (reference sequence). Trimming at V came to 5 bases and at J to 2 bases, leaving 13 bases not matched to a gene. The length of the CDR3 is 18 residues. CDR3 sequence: CASSPRLAGDGRTYEQYF. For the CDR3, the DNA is TGTGCCAGCAGCCCACGACTAGCGGGAGATGGTAGGACCTACGAGCAGTACTTC.

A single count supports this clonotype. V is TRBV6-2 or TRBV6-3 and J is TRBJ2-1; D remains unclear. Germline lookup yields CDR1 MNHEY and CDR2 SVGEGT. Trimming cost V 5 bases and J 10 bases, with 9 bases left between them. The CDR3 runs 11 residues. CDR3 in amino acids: CASSEGWEQFF. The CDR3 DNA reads TGTGCCAGCAGTGAAGGGTGGGAGCAGTTCTTC.

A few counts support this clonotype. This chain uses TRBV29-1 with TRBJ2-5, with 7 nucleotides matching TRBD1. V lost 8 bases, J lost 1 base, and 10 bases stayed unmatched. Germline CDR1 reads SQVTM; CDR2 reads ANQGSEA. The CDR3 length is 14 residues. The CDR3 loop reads CSSQTGNGQETQYF. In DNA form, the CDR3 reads TGCAGCTCGCAGACAGGGAATGGCCAAGAGACCCAGTACTTC.

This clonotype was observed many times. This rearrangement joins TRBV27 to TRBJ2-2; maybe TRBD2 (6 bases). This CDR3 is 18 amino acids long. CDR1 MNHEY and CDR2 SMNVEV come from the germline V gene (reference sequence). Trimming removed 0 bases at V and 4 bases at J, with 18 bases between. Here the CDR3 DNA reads TGTGCCAGCAGTTTATCGGTTGAGGGACTTCGTTTCACCGGGGAGCTGTTTTTT. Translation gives CASSLSVEGLRFTGELFF.

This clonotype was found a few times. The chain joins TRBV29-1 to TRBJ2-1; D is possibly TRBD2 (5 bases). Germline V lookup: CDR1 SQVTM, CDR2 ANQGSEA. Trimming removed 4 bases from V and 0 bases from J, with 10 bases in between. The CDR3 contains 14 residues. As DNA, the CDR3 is TGCAGCGTTGTGACTGGGAGCTCCTACAATGAGCAGTTCTTC. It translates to CSVVTGSSYNEQFF.

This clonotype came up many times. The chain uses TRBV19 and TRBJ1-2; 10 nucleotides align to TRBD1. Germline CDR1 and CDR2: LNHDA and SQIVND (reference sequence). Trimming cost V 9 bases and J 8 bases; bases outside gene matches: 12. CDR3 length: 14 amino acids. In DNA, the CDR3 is TGTGCCAGAAATGAACCGGGACAGGGGCTGGGCTACACCTTC. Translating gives CARNEPGQGLGYTF.

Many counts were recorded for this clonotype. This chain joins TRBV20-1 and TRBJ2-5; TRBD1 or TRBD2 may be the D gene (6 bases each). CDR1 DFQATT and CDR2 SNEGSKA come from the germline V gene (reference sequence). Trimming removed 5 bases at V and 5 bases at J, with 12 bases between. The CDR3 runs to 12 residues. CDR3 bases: TGCAGTGCTTGGTGGGGGGCGGAGACCCAGTACTTC. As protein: CSAWWGAETQYF.

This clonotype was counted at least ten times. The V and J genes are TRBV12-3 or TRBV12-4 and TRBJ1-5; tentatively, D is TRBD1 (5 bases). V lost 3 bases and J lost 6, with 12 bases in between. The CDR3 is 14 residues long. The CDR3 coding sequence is TGTGCCAGCAGTTTCGGGGGGTTGGGTCAGCCCCAGCATTTT. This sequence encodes CASSFGGLGQPQHF.

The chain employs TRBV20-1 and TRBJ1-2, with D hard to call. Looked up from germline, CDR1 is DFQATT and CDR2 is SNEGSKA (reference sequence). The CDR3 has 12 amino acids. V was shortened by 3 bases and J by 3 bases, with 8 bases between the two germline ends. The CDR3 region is CSASLGDYGYTF. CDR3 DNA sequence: TGCAGTGCTAGTTTGGGTGACTATGGCTACACCTTC.

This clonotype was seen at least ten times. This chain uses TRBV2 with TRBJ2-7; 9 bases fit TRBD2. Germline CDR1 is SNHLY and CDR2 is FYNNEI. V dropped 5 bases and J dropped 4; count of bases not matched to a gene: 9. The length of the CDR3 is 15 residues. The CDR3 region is CASSTYSGSGYEQYF. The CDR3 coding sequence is TGTGCCAGCAGTACCTATAGCGGGAGCGGGTACGAGCAGTACTTC.